This entry describes one T cell receptor beta chain. Its matching antigen is unknown. This CDR3 spans 15 amino acids. The germline V and J ends were trimmed by 6 bases and 0 bases, with 15 bases remaining between them. The V gene's germline CDR1 is MDHEN and CDR2 SYDVKM. This sample was taken from a study of T cell repertoires in cytomegalovirus infection. As for the study in general: An indication of both CMV infection and matching HLA type came from public TCR beta signatures.

TCRdb reprocessed the reads with MiXCR, giving one entry per CDR3 protein. Of some 700,000 distinct CDR3 sequences listed, about 30% are singletons. Study-wide results and caveats: What dominated the ex vivo response were HLA-C-restricted CMV-specific TCR beta clonotypes.

This sequence joins TRBV28 and TRBJ2-7; no definite D call. The receptor was derived from a human donor in good health (CMV status not recorded). Some clones in this sample may be carry-over from other donors' samples. The sequences come from cultured PBMCs, collected from culture after CMV antigen stimulation. CDR3 DNA sequence: TGTGCCAGCAGCTTCCAGAAGGACGGCTCCTACGAGCAGTACTTC. Translating it yields CASSFQKDGSYEQYF.